Shown below are 32 T cell receptor beta chains from a single sample sequenced in a study of blood T cell repertoires in COVID-19. Only in-frame clones appear in the TCRdb table, and some are missing; sequencing was by immunoSEQ multiplex PCR. Altogether about 110,000 clones are present, 70% to 80% being singletons, with the ten largest covering roughly 20%. Sequencing input: peripheral blood. These receptors were collected from a man aged 65-85 years with active or convalescent COVID-19.

This chain links TRBV21-1 with TRBJ1-4. TRBV21-1 represents a pseudogene. CDR3 length: 15 amino acids. CDR3 amino acids: CASSRGGGVNEKLFF. DNA for the CDR3: TGTGCCAGCAGCCGCGGGGGGGGAGTTAATGAAAAACTGTTTTTT.

This chain uses TRBV7-3 with TRBJ1-6; tentatively, D is TRBD1 (6 bases). The CDR3 extends over 14 amino acids. Trimming removed 5 bases at V and 9 bases at J, with 14 bases between. From germline, CDR1 is SGHTA and CDR2 FQGTGA. CDR3 in amino acids: CASSLRGGISPLHF. CDR3 coding DNA: TGTGCCAGCAGCCTCCGAGGGGGAATTTCACCCCTCCACTTT.

The CDR3 DNA reads TGCCCCAAACCTTCTGACGGGACAGGGGCCCGAAGGGTATATGGCTACACCTTC. This encodes CPKPSDGTGARRVYGYTF. The chain employs TRBV10-1 and TRBJ1-2; 10 bases fit TRBD1. Germline V CDR1 and CDR2: WNHNN, SYGVQD (reference sequence). The CDR3 covers 18 residues.

The chain uses TRBV30 and TRBJ1-2, with a possible D match to TRBD1 (5 bases). The V gene lost 1 base and the J gene lost 2 bases, with 14 bases spanning the gap. From germline, CDR1 is GTSNPN and CDR2 SVGIG (reference sequence). This CDR3 has 15 residues. The CDR3 DNA sequence: TGTGCCTGGAGTGAGGACATTGAGACGAACTATGGCTACACCTTC. Its translation: CAWSEDIETNYGYTF.

This clone was seen a few times. The rearrangement links TRBV11-2 to TRBJ1-5; D is ambiguous. The germline V gene has CDR1 SGHAT and CDR2 FQNNGV. V shed 1 base and J shed 2 bases, with 9 bases lying between them. The CDR3 has 15 amino acids. This CDR3 is CASSLGGGGNQPQHF. The DNA for the CDR3 is TGTGCCAGCAGCTTAGGAGGAGGAGGCAATCAGCCCCAGCATTTT.

V usage is TRBV2 and J usage is TRBJ1-5; 11 positions agree with TRBD1. The CDR3 runs to 15 residues. Germline trimming cut 4 bases from V and 7 bases from J; bases unmatched to any gene: 6. CDR1 and CDR2 from the germline V gene are SNHLY and FYNNEI. CDR3 in amino acids: CASSGTGGAGQPQHF. The CDR3 DNA reads as TGTGCCAGCAGTGGGACAGGGGGCGCGGGGCAGCCCCAGCATTTT.

The chain is built from TRBV9 and TRBJ1-3; TRBD1 aligns across 8 bases. After removal of 4 bases from V and 8 bases from J, the junction contained 11 bases not matched to a gene. The germline CDR1 and CDR2 sequences are SGDLS and YYNGEE. The CDR3 contains 15 residues. CDR3 DNA sequence: TGTGCCAGCAGCCCTTCGGACAGGGTGGAGGACACCATATATTTT. It specifies CASSPSDRVEDTIYF.

This chain links TRBV3-1 (or the pseudogene TRBV3-2) with TRBJ1-4; D is unclear. The CDR3 spans 16 residues. CDR1 and CDR2 from the germline V gene are LGHDT and YNNKEL (reference sequence). V dropped 0 bases and J dropped 4 bases, with 12 bases sitting between them. CDR3 bases: TGTGCCAGCAGCCAAGATTGGACGGGGTATAATGAAAAACTGTTTTTT. Its translation: CASSQDWTGYNEKLFF.

The chain carries TRBV5-1 and TRBJ1-2; TRBD1 agrees at 7 bases. The J segment lost 6 bases and the V segment lost 3 bases, leaving 5 bases of the junction unmatched. The germline CDR1 and CDR2 sequences are SGHRS and YFSETQ. The CDR3 is 13 amino acids. The CDR3 DNA reads TGCGCCAGCAGCTCACAGGGGATCGATGGCTACACCTTC. Its protein is CASSSQGIDGYTF.

V is TRBV29-1 and J is TRBJ2-2; 12 nucleotides match TRBD2. CDR1 SQVTM and CDR2 ANQGSEA come from the germline V gene. The J segment lost 3 bases and the V segment lost 3 bases, leaving 5 bases of the junction unmatched. The CDR3 is made up of 16 amino acids. CDR3 region: CSVETSGSSYTGELFF. CDR3 DNA sequence: TGCAGCGTTGAGACTAGCGGGAGTTCATACACCGGGGAGCTGTTTTTT.

This sequence joins TRBV28 and TRBJ2-7; a possible D gene is TRBD1 (6 bases). The CDR3 length is 15 residues. Trimming took off 6 bases at V and 0 bases at J, with 15 bases between the two ends. Germline assignment: CDR1 MDHEN and CDR2 SYDVKM. The CDR3 DNA reads as TGTGCCAGCAGCCAAGTAGGGGGTCCCTCCTACGAGCAGTACTTC. This sequence encodes CASSQVGGPSYEQYF.

The chain recombines TRBV2 with TRBJ2-7, with 12 bases aligning to TRBD1. V lost 3 bases, J lost 1 base, and 7 bases stayed unmatched. Germline V lookup: CDR1 SNHLY, CDR2 FYNNEI. This CDR3 is 17 amino acids long. CDR3 residues: CASSERGQGANSYEQYF. In DNA, the CDR3 is TGTGCCAGCAGTGAGCGGGGACAGGGGGCGAATTCCTACGAGCAGTACTTC.

As DNA, the CDR3 is TGTGCCACCAGCAGACTAAGTACCGGGCTAGCGGGGGCCGGGGAGCAGTACTTC. Protein: CATSRLSTGLAGAGEQYF. J is TRBJ2-7 and V is TRBV15; 10 nucleotides match TRBD2. Germline V gene data show CDR1 as LNHNV and CDR2 as YYDKDF (reference sequence). This CDR3 is 18 amino acids long. V lost 2 bases to trimming and J lost 7 bases; unmatched junction nucleotides: 17. Supplemented by reference TRBV15 and TRBJ2-7, the full variable domain reads DAMVIQNPRYQVTQFGKPVTLSCSQTLNHNVMYWYQQKSSQAPKLLFHYYDKDFNNEADTPDNFQSRRPNTSFCFLDIRSPGLGDTAMYLCATSRLSTGLAGAGEQYFGPGTRLTVT.

The V and J genes are TRBV7-2 and TRBJ2-3, with TRBD2 matching 7 bases. Trimming at V came to 5 bases and at J to 2 bases, leaving 4 bases not matched to a gene. Germline lookup yields CDR1 SGHTA and CDR2 FQGNSA. CDR3 size: 14 residues. In DNA form, the CDR3 reads TGTGCCAGCAGCCCTAGCGGACTCACAGATACGCAGTATTTT. It translates to CASSPSGLTDTQYF. The full variable domain, its missing parts supplied by reference TRBV7-2 and TRBJ2-3, is GAGVSQSPSNKVTEKGKDVELRCDPISGHTALYWYRQSLGQGLEFLIYFQGNSAPDKSGLPSDRFSAERTGGSVSTLTIQRTQQEDSAVYLCASSPSGLTDTQYFGPGTRLTVL.

The CDR3 here is CASSRDRAGANVLTF. The CDR3 DNA reads TGCGCCAGCAGCCGAGACAGGGCTGGGGCCAACGTCCTGACTTTC. The chain carries TRBV5-1 and TRBJ2-6, with 7 nucleotides matching TRBD1. Germline V gene lookup returns CDR1 SGHRS and CDR2 YFSETQ. The CDR3 runs to 15 residues. The junction had 3 bases not matched to a gene; V was cut back by 4 bases and J by 2 bases.

The V and J genes are TRBV4-2 and TRBJ2-5, with TRBD2 as a possible D gene (6 bases). V lost 1 base to trimming and J lost 4 bases, with 7 bases between them. The CDR3 length is 13 residues. Germline CDR1 LGHNA, CDR2 YNFKEQ. In nucleotides, the CDR3 is TGTGCCAGCAGCCAAGTGGGAGGAGAGACCCAGTACTTC. Residues: CASSQVGGETQYF.

V is TRBV10-3 and J is TRBJ2-3; D possibly corresponds to TRBD2 (6 bases). Per the germline V gene, CDR1 is ENHRY and CDR2 is SYGVKD. Trimming took off 8 bases at V and 0 bases at J, with 6 bases between the two ends. The CDR3 runs 12 residues. The CDR3 here is CAIGGSTDTQYF. CDR3 sequence (DNA): TGTGCCATCGGGGGGAGCACAGATACGCAGTATTTT.

This chain joins TRBV2 and TRBJ2-1; 7 bases are a match to TRBD2. Germline values: CDR1 SNHLY, CDR2 FYNNEI. The CDR3 is 14 amino acids. V lost 6 bases to trimming and J lost 5 bases; unmatched junction nucleotides: 7. The CDR3 DNA sequence: TGTGCCAGCAGGGATCTTGCGGGAGACAATGAGCAGTTCTTC. It specifies CASRDLAGDNEQFF.

The chain recombines TRBV10-3 with TRBJ2-1, with D possibly matching TRBD2 (6 bases). Trimming pared 8 bases from V and 6 bases from J, leaving 23 bases between. CDR3 length equals 16 residues. The germline CDR1 and CDR2 sequences are ENHRY and SYGVKD. The CDR3 protein is CAIGSPDYQLSNEQFF. CDR3 sequence (DNA): TGTGCCATCGGAAGTCCGGACTACCAGTTAAGCAATGAGCAGTTCTTC.

This chain joins TRBV5-1 and TRBJ2-1, with 12 bases lining up with TRBD2. With V trimmed by 4 bases and J by 6 bases, 8 bases remained unmatched. Germline V CDR1 and CDR2: SGHRS, YFSETQ. The CDR3 has 16 residues. The CDR3 loop is CASSPTTSGGRNEQFF. The CDR3 region has the DNA TGCGCCAGCAGCCCTACGACTAGCGGGGGCCGCAATGAGCAGTTCTTC.

The chain couples TRBV7-2 to TRBJ2-1; D may be TRBD1 (5 bases). CDR3 length: 14 amino acids. From germline, CDR1 is SGHTA and CDR2 FQGNSA. V was cut by 7 bases and J by 4 bases, with 14 bases left in between. The CDR3 sequence: CASTQGSLYNEQFF. The CDR3 DNA is TGTGCCAGCACCCAGGGTTCCCTATACAATGAGCAGTTCTTC.

This rearrangement joins TRBV7-9 to TRBJ2-7; D is unresolved. CDR1 is SEHNR and CDR2 is FQNEAQ in the germline V gene (reference sequence). V was cut by 5 bases and J by 1 base, with 15 bases left in between. The CDR3 is made up of 15 amino acids. The CDR3 spells CASSPKQVESYEQYF. CDR3 bases: TGTGCCAGCAGCCCCAAGCAGGTGGAATCCTACGAGCAGTACTTC.

This clone has just a few counts. This chain connects TRBV19 to TRBJ1-6, with 9 bases matching TRBD1. Trimming removed 5 bases from V and 9 bases from J; junction bases left unmatched: 8. The CDR3 has 15 amino acids. The V gene's germline CDR1 is LNHDA and CDR2 SQIVND (reference sequence). For the CDR3, the DNA is TGTGCCAGTAGTGACCCCGGGACAGGGTCTTCACCCCTCCACTTT. It codes for CASSDPGTGSSPLHF. Based on the CDR3 plus reference TRBV19 and TRBJ1-6, the full variable domain is DGGITQSPKYLFRKEGQNVTLSCEQNLNHDAMYWYRQDPGQGLRLIYYSQIVNDFQKGDIAEGYSVSREKKESFPLTVTSAQKNPTAFYLCASSDPGTGSSPLHFGNGTRLTVT.

The gene calls are TRBV15 and TRBJ2-5; D is uncertain. The ends were cut back, 1 base at V and 3 bases at J, with 9 bases in the middle. This CDR3 is 14 amino acids long. CDR1 and CDR2 (germline): LNHNV, YYDKDF (reference sequence). DNA for the CDR3: TGTGCCACCAGCAGAGCGGGTTGGAAAGAGACCCAGTACTTC. Protein: CATSRAGWKETQYF.

V gene TRBV10-3 combines with J gene TRBJ2-3; 8 nucleotides agree with TRBD2. Germline lookup yields CDR1 ENHRY and CDR2 SYGVKD. V dropped 9 bases and J dropped 2; count of bases not matched to a gene: 1. The length of the CDR3 is 12 residues. CDR3 region: CAIAGDTDTQYF. The CDR3 DNA is TGTGCCATAGCGGGAGACACAGATACGCAGTATTTT.

The chain has TRBV18 and TRBJ2-7; a possible D gene is TRBD2 (6 bases). V lost 4 bases to trimming and J lost 5 bases, with 18 bases between them. From germline, CDR1 is KGHSH and CDR2 LQKENI. The CDR3 loop spans 15 amino acids. The CDR3 sequence: CASSQAGAAGDEQYF. In nucleotides, the CDR3 is TGTGCCAGCTCACAAGCGGGTGCAGCGGGTGACGAGCAGTACTTC.

This clone was recorded many times. The V gene is TRBV12-1, the J gene TRBJ2-2; the table's D call of TRBD2 was not tested on the DNA. TRBV12-1 is designated a pseudogene. CDR3 length: 15 amino acids. DNA for the CDR3: TGTGCCAGCAGCTTACCCGGACTAGCAACCGGGGAGCTGTTTTTT. It encodes CASSLPGLATGELFF.

This chain joins TRBV9 and TRBJ2-1; D is ambiguous. V was shortened by 6 bases and J by 4 bases, with 14 bases between the two germline ends. The CDR3 spans 14 residues. CDR1 is SGDLS and CDR2 is YYNGEE in the germline V gene. This CDR3 reads CASTPVMTYNEQFF. Written as DNA, the CDR3 is TGTGCCAGCACCCCCGTGATGACTTACAATGAGCAGTTCTTC.

The CDR3 loop is CASSEVRLAGVSEQYF. CDR3 sequence (DNA): TGTGCCAGCAGTGAAGTTCGCCTAGCGGGAGTCAGCGAGCAGTACTTC. The chain is built from TRBV2 and TRBJ2-7; 10 bases align to TRBD2. The CDR3 has 16 amino acids. The ends lost 1 base at V and 6 bases at J; junction bases unmatched: 9. Germline CDR1 is SNHLY and CDR2 is FYNNEI.

J is TRBJ2-7 and V is TRBV29-1; 13 bases are shared with TRBD2. The junction had 4 bases not matched to a gene; V was cut back by 5 bases and J by 3 bases. Germline V lookup: CDR1 SQVTM, CDR2 ANQGSEA. The CDR3 is made up of 14 amino acids. CDR3 nucleotide sequence: TGCAGCGTTTTAGGACTAGCGGGAGTCTACGAGCAGTACTTC. Its translation is CSVLGLAGVYEQYF.

The rearrangement joins TRBV7-3 to TRBJ1-1; 8 nucleotides match TRBD1. The CDR3 has 15 residues. Germline V gene sequence: CDR1 SGHTA, CDR2 FQGTGA. Losses at the gene ends were 2 bases for V and 5 bases for J; bases not matched to a gene: 7. CDR3 sequence (DNA): TGTGCCAGCAGCTTAGCAGGGGGCAGGGGAACTGAAGCTTTCTTT. Translating it yields CASSLAGGRGTEAFF.

The chain links TRBV4-2 to TRBJ2-7, with 14 bases identical to TRBD2. The V gene's germline CDR1 is LGHNA and CDR2 YNFKEQ. J was trimmed by 3 bases and V by 0 bases; bases with no gene match: 10. The length of the CDR3 is 19 residues. In DNA form, the CDR3 reads TGTGCCAGCAGCCAAGATCTAGGGCGGGGGACTAGCGGGAGCTACGAGCAGTACTTC. Encoded protein: CASSQDLGRGTSGSYEQYF.